Following are 10 T cell receptor beta chains from one sample sequenced in a study of T cells in Graves' hyperthyroidism and ophthalmopathy. Amplification of TCR beta CDR3 regions was performed using RNA transcripts as template. When the TCR CDR3 underwent first-round RT-PCR, the HTBI primer set was used. TCRdb passed the multiplex PCR reads through MiXCR, listing each CDR3 protein once. The table has 600,000 to 700,000 distinct CDR3 sequences, under 15% seen once. The specimen was blood. These receptors were taken from a woman aged 35 to 49 with Graves' ophthalmopathy.

The chain couples TRBV30 to TRBJ1-1; weak D call: TRBD1 (6 bases). The germline V gene has CDR1 GTSNPN and CDR2 SVGIG (reference sequence). This CDR3 spans 13 amino acids. V lost 3 bases and J lost 3, with 11 bases in between. The CDR3 reads CAWREGGYTEAFF. In DNA form, the CDR3 reads TGTGCCTGGAGAGAAGGGGGGTACACTGAAGCTTTCTTT.

This clonotype was seen repeatedly, ten times or more. The chain has TRBV27 and TRBJ1-2; D is ambiguous. Germline V lookup: CDR1 MNHEY, CDR2 SMNVEV (reference sequence). V was pared by 6 bases and J by 8 bases, with 13 bases between. This CDR3 has 12 amino acids. The CDR3 spells CASSDRYGGYTF. The CDR3 bases are TGTGCCAGCAGCGACCGATACGGAGGCTACACCTTC.

The rearrangement uses TRBV10-2 and TRBJ1-2; D unresolved. Trimming shortened V by 3 bases and J by 5 bases, and 16 bases separated the two germline ends. The germline V gene has CDR1 WSHSY and CDR2 SAAADI. The CDR3 is made up of 15 amino acids. The CDR3 DNA reads TGCGCCAGCAGTGATGAGGAGAAAACGTCGTATGGCTACACCTTC. This gives the protein CASSDEEKTSYGYTF.

This clonotype occurred many times. This chain uses TRBV28 with TRBJ1-5; no firm D call. The V gene's germline CDR1 is MDHEN and CDR2 SYDVKM. Between the trimmed V and J ends, which lost 2 bases and 3 bases, there was a span of 5 bases. The CDR3 runs to 13 residues. CDR3 in DNA: TGTGCCAGCAGTTTAAGATTCAATCAGCCCCAGCATTTT. Translation gives CASSLRFNQPQHF.

The sample holds many counts of this clonotype. This chain uses TRBV28 with TRBJ2-7; 16 positions agree with TRBD2. Looked up from germline, CDR1 is MDHEN and CDR2 is SYDVKM. The CDR3 is 18 residues long. V trimming: 5 bases; J trimming: 0 bases; junction bases outside the gene matches: 7. The CDR3 sequence: CASSPGLAGGSSSYEQYF. DNA for the CDR3: TGTGCCAGCAGTCCGGGACTAGCGGGAGGGTCGAGCTCCTACGAGCAGTACTTC.

This clonotype was seen at least ten times. V and J are TRBV12-3 or TRBV12-4 and TRBJ2-7; D possibly matches TRBD1 or TRBD2 (5 bases each). The CDR3 runs 15 residues. Trimming took off 1 base at V and 0 bases at J, with 10 bases between the two ends. Here the CDR3 reads CASSLGDAFSYEQYF. Written as DNA, the CDR3 is TGTGCCAGCAGTTTAGGGGACGCGTTCTCCTACGAGCAGTACTTC.

This clonotype has just a few counts. The rearrangement uses TRBV27 and TRBJ2-2, with D perhaps TRBD1 (5 bases). The ends were cut back, 6 bases at V and 6 bases at J, with 20 bases in the middle. CDR1 MNHEY and CDR2 SMNVEV come from the germline V gene (reference sequence). This CDR3 region has 16 residues. The CDR3 nucleotides are TGTGCCAGCAGCCTACGGACCCCGCAAGGGGCCGGGGAGCTGTTTTTT. As protein: CASSLRTPQGAGELFF.

Comment on this clonotype: A read error is possible here, since a much larger clone lies one base away. The CDR3 DNA is TGCAGTGCTAGAAATGTAGGCCTCGGGGCTTTCTTT. Protein product: CSARNVGLGAFF. This chain uses TRBV20-1 with TRBJ1-1; D uncertain. Germline V gene lookup returns CDR1 DFQATT and CDR2 SNEGSKA (reference sequence). This CDR3 is 12 amino acids long. The V end was cut by 2 bases, the J end by 11 bases, with 15 bases between.

This clonotype was detected many times. The chain uses TRBV28 and TRBJ2-7; TRBD2 agrees at 16 bases. This CDR3 comprises 17 residues. The trim removed 5 bases at V and 5 bases at J, leaving 9 bases unmatched. Germline CDR1 reads MDHEN; CDR2 reads SYDVKM. This CDR3 reads CASSGGTSGRAMDEQYF. CDR3 coding DNA: TGTGCCAGCAGTGGGGGGACTAGCGGGAGGGCCATGGACGAGCAGTACTTC.

This clonotype was observed at least ten times. The CDR3 DNA sequence: TGCAGCGTTGCAGGGGATGGTCAGCCCCAGCATTTT. As protein: CSVAGDGQPQHF. The rearrangement joins TRBV29-1 to TRBJ1-5; possible D gene TRBD1, 6 bases. V was cut by 4 bases and J by 6 bases, with 10 bases left in between. CDR1 SQVTM and CDR2 ANQGSEA come from the germline V gene. The CDR3 loop spans 12 amino acids.